The count of the clone carrying this TCR beta chain is one. No antigen is known for it. The CDR3 totals 14 residues. CDR1 and CDR2 (germline): SQVTM, ANQGSEA. J gave up 7 bases and V 5 bases, and 12 bases lay outside the gene matches. PCR was performed using 60 Vbeta and 13 Jbeta primers. Clones were sequenced by immunoSEQ multiplex PCR, and TCRdb holds only the in-frame ones, with some missing. The table has about 160,000 clones, about 81% seen once. Healthy bone marrow donors made up the donor group. This sample was taken from a study of cytomegalovirus exposure and HLA in healthy donors. Study information: About 84% of roughly 400 genotyped donors fell in the Caucasian-associated ancestry cluster.

Whole-study findings and limits: A later analysis linked a missense DCLRE1C variant to TCR beta V- and J-gene trimming.

Sequences were obtained from PBMCs. This sequence originates from a woman aged 18-29 years in good health and CMV-seronegative. The chain couples TRBV29-1 to TRBJ2-7; 9 nucleotides agree with TRBD2. CDR3 sequence: CSVWEVAGAGEQYF. CDR3 sequence (DNA): TGCAGCGTTTGGGAAGTAGCGGGAGCAGGAGAGCAGTACTTC.